The rows below give T cell receptor beta chains drawn from one sample of a study of identical twins. TCRdb ran MiXCR on the 5' RACE reads and lists one entry per CDR3 protein. The table shows fewer than 900,000 distinct CDR3 sequences, with approximately 22% occurring only once. Separately, the same data were catalogued under a study of T cells expressing NK-cell markers.

The sequenced sample consisted of PBMCs. The receptors here all came from a woman aged 18-30 years in good health. Both conserved end residues are part of each CDR3. The order of the fields is J gene, D gene, clone size, CDR3 length, V gene, CDR3 protein, CDR3 DNA. D genes are given only for firm matches. Clone size is not always given. Where it is, it says once, few, many or a class for expanded clones.

TRBJ2-7	.	few	14	TRBV15	CATSRDHMVCEQYF	TGTGCCACCAGCAGAGATCACATGGTTTGCGAGCAGTACTTC
TRBJ2-3	TRBD2	.	14	TRBV7-3	CASSLGLETDTQYF	TGTGCCAGCAGCTTAGGACTAGAAACAGATACGCAGTATTTT
TRBJ2-2	TRBD1	.	13	TRBV7-9	CASEGQGAGELFF	TGTGCCAGCGAAGGACAGGGAGCCGGGGAGCTGTTTTTT
TRBJ2-3	TRBD2	few	15	TRBV7-9	CASSWASGGYGTQYF	TGTGCCAGCAGCTGGGCTAGCGGGGGTTACGGTACGCAGTATTTT
TRBJ1-5	.	.	12	TRBV20-1	CSARGLRQPQHF	TGCAGTGCTAGAGGGTTACGTCAGCCCCAGCATTTT
TRBJ2-4	TRBD2	.	16	TRBV4-2	CASSQDDSGGWNIQYF	TGTGCCAGCAGCCAAGACGATAGCGGGGGGTGGAACATTCAGTACTTC
TRBJ2-3	TRBD2	few	15	TRBV12-3/TRBV12-4	CASSGEREGPDTQYF	TGTGCCAGCAGCGGGGAGAGGGAGGGCCCAGATACGCAGTATTTT
TRBJ2-7	TRBD1	.	16	TRBV6-2/TRBV6-3	CASSYRSAGGIYEQYF	TGTGCCAGCAGTTACCGTTCCGCAGGGGGCATCTACGAGCAGTACTTC
TRBJ2-2	.	few	13	TRBV10-3	CAIRQGSTGELFF	TGTGCCATCAGGCAGGGGAGCACCGGGGAGCTGTTTTTT
TRBJ2-1	TRBD1	.	16	TRBV5-1	CASSLAGQGSYNEQFF	TGCGCCAGCAGCTTGGCGGGACAGGGCTCCTACAATGAGCAGTTCTTC
TRBJ2-2	.	many	12	TRBV12-3/TRBV12-4	CASKWESGELFF	TGTGCCAGCAAATGGGAGTCCGGGGAGCTGTTTTTT
TRBJ2-7	.	.	14	TRBV18	CASSPSERIYEQYF	TGTGCCAGCTCACCATCCGAGAGGATCTACGAGCAGTACTTC
TRBJ2-7	.	few	15	TRBV4-3	CASSQGTGFGYEQYF	TGCGCCAGCAGCCAAGGTACAGGGTTTGGTTACGAGCAGTACTTC
TRBJ1-5	.	few	16	TRBV6-5	CASSSRDTGGNQPQHF	TGTGCCAGCAGTTCCCGGGACACTGGCGGCAATCAGCCCCAGCATTTT
TRBJ2-3	TRBD2	many	17	TRBV20-1	CSATTSGSYGSTDTQYF	TGCAGTGCCACCACTAGCGGGAGTTATGGGAGCACAGATACGCAGTATTTT
TRBJ2-1	.	few	15	TRBV10-3	CAISEPGRPNNEQFF	TGTGCCATCAGTGAGCCAGGGCGTCCCAACAATGAGCAGTTCTTC
TRBJ2-3	.	.	14	TRBV20-1	CLIRAPGRTDTQYF	TGCCTTATCAGGGCTCCCGGGCGGACAGATACGCAGTATTTT
TRBJ2-7	TRBD2	many	14	TRBV6-5	CASSWTSGDYEQYF	TGTGCCAGCAGTTGGACTAGCGGGGATTACGAGCAGTACTTC
TRBJ1-1	.	.	12	TRBV25-1	CASGRVDTEAFF	TGTGCCAGCGGCAGGGTGGACACTGAAGCTTTCTTT
TRBJ2-1	TRBD2	few	16	TRBV12-3/TRBV12-4	CACKTPRTSGSGEQFF	TGTGCCTGCAAGACCCCGAGGACTAGCGGGAGCGGTGAGCAGTTCTTC
TRBJ2-7	.	few	11	TRBV20-1	CSADGDYEQYF	TGCAGTGCCGACGGGGACTACGAGCAGTACTTC
TRBJ1-2	TRBD1	.	14	TRBV12-3/TRBV12-4	CASSLAGTEYGYTF	TGTGCCAGCAGTTTAGCGGGGACAGAGTATGGCTACACCTTC
TRBJ2-7	TRBD2	many	16	TRBV20-1	CSAIAGYRASSYEQYF	TGCAGTGCTATAGCGGGGTACCGCGCTAGCTCCTACGAGCAGTACTTC
TRBJ1-1	.	many	13	TRBV7-2	CASSYRALTEAFF	TGTGCCAGCAGCTACCGGGCCCTCACTGAAGCTTTCTTT
TRBJ2-3	.	few	14	TRBV20-1	CSASPIVGTDTQYF	TGCAGTGCTAGCCCCATTGTTGGCACAGATACGCAGTATTTT
TRBJ1-2	TRBD1	few	12	TRBV2	CASGRTGNGYTF	TGTGCCAGCGGCCGGACAGGGAATGGCTACACCTTC
TRBJ2-1	.	few	13	TRBV10-3	CAISVSGAVEQFF	TGTGCCATCAGTGTTTCGGGGGCTGTGGAGCAGTTCTTC
TRBJ1-4	.	many	17	TRBV5-1	CASSLGGQGAANEKLFF	TGCGCCAGCAGCTTGGGGGGGCAGGGAGCGGCTAATGAAAAACTGTTTTTT
TRBJ2-3	.	.	15	TRBV6-5	CASNSGTSNTDTQYF	TGTGCCAGCAATTCCGGGACTTCTAACACAGATACGCAGTATTTT
TRBJ2-1	.	many	11	TRBV20-1	CSAREAGEQFF	TGCAGTGCTAGAGAGGCGGGTGAGCAGTTCTTC
TRBJ2-1	TRBD2	many	17	TRBV12-3/TRBV12-4	CASSFTLAGGPYNEQFF	TGTGCCAGCAGTTTTACCCTAGCGGGGGGCCCATACAATGAGCAGTTCTTC
TRBJ1-1	.	many	14	TRBV20-1	CSARTGNVGSEAFF	TGCAGTGCTAGGACGGGTAATGTGGGGTCTGAAGCTTTCTTT
TRBJ1-2	TRBD1	.	15	TRBV6-1	CASSHLEGQGHGYTF	TGTGCCAGCAGCCACTTGGAGGGACAGGGACATGGCTACACCTTC
TRBJ2-5	TRBD1	.	13	TRBV20-1	CSANTGVGETQYF	TGCAGTGCTAATACAGGGGTAGGAGAGACCCAGTACTTC
TRBJ2-7	TRBD1	few	16	TRBV29-1	CSVEFPGQGKRYEQYF	TGCAGCGTTGAATTTCCCGGACAGGGGAAACGGTACGAGCAGTACTTC
TRBJ1-1	.	.	13	TRBV9	CASSGVMNTEAFF	TGTGCCAGCAGCGGAGTCATGAACACTGAAGCTTTCTTT
TRBJ2-6	TRBD2	few	19	TRBV20-1	CRTPGGTSGGRSGANVLTF	TGCAGAACCCCGGGAGGGACTAGCGGGGGGAGATCTGGGGCCAACGTCCTGACTTTC
TRBJ2-1	.	.	16	TRBV25-1	CASSPRETRPSHEQFF	TGTGCCAGCAGTCCCAGGGAGACTAGGCCGTCCCATGAGCAGTTCTTC
TRBJ2-7	.	.	11	TRBV5-1	CASSLGDTRFF	TGCGCCAGCAGCTTGGGGGACACCCGGTTCTTC
TRBJ1-1	TRBD1	.	15	TRBV10-3	CAISEGGGGFTEAFF	TGTGCCATCAGTGAGGGAGGAGGGGGCTTTACTGAAGCTTTCTTT
TRBJ1-2	.	.	14	TRBV5-1	CASSQMNLGHGYTF	TGCGCCAGCAGCCAGATGAATTTGGGTCATGGCTACACCTTC
TRBJ2-2	.	few	16	TRBV7-2	CASSLAASRGTGELFF	TGTGCCAGCAGCTTAGCGGCTAGTCGCGGCACCGGGGAGCTGTTTTTT
TRBJ2-7	TRBD1	few	13	TRBV20-1	CSAPRDSTYEQYF	TGCAGTGCTCCCCGGGACAGCACCTACGAGCAGTACTTC
TRBJ1-4	TRBD1	many	14	TRBV6-1	CASSRQGAREKLFF	TGTGCCAGCAGTCGACAGGGGGCAAGGGAAAAACTGTTTTTT
TRBJ2-7	.	once	14	TRBV27	CASSFVDSLNEQYF	TGTGCCAGCAGTTTTGTAGACAGCTTGAACGAGCAGTACTTC
TRBJ2-7	TRBD2	few	15	TRBV20-1	CSASSPGGGPYEQYF	TGCAGTGCTAGCTCCCCTGGGGGAGGGCCCTACGAGCAGTACTTC
TRBJ2-7	TRBD2	.	18	TRBV3-1	CASSQGFTRLAGSYEQYF	TGTGCCAGCAGCCAAGGGTTTACGAGACTAGCGGGATCTTACGAGCAGTACTTC
TRBJ1-2	.	.	16	TRBV15	CATSRDLGDTLYGYTF	TGTGCCACCAGCAGAGACTTGGGGGACACCCTCTATGGCTACACCTTC
TRBJ2-5	.	few	13	TRBV5-1	CASSLAPQETQYF	TGCGCCAGCAGCTTGGCTCCTCAAGAGACCCAGTACTTC
TRBJ2-3	.	.	14	TRBV20-1	CSAPRLTGRDTQYF	TGCAGTGCCCCGAGGCTTACAGGGCGGGATACGCAGTATTTT
TRBJ1-1	.	.	13	TRBV20-1	CSAYDPVGTEAFF	TGCAGTGCTTACGACCCCGTGGGCACTGAAGCTTTCTTT
TRBJ2-3	TRBD2	many	17	TRBV6-5	CASSYLRLAGGPDTQYF	TGTGCCAGCAGTTACCTCCGCCTAGCGGGGGGGCCCGATACGCAGTATTTT
TRBJ2-1	.	few	12	TRBV7-9	CASSRQEDEQFF	TGTGCCAGCAGCCGACAGGAGGATGAGCAGTTCTTC
TRBJ2-3	TRBD2	many	12	TRBV20-1	CSASQAGDAQYF	TGCAGTGCTAGTCAAGCGGGGGATGCGCAGTATTTT
TRBJ2-7	.	.	14	TRBV12-3/TRBV12-4	CASTTYRDSYEQYF	TGTGCCAGCACAACTTACAGGGACTCCTACGAGCAGTACTTC
TRBJ2-7	.	few	13	TRBV6-1	CASSQREAYEQYF	TGTGCCAGCAGTCAAAGAGAAGCCTACGAGCAGTACTTC
TRBJ1-2	.	few	15	TRBV5-6	CASSLVSSGRRGYTF	TGTGCCAGCAGCTTGGTGAGCTCCGGTCGGCGTGGCTACACCTTC
TRBJ2-5	TRBD2	.	16	TRBV7-6	CASSLAGLAGSETQYF	TGTGCCAGCAGCTTAGCGGGACTAGCGGGGAGTGAGACCCAGTACTTC